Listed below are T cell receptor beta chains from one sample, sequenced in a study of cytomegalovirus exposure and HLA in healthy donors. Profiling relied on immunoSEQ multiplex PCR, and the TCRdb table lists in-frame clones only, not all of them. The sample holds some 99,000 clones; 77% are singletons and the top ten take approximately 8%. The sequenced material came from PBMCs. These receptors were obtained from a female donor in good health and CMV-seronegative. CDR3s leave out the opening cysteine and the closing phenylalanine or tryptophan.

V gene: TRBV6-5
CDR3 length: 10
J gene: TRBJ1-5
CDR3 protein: ASSSKQGVQH

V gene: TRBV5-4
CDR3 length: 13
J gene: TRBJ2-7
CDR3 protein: ASSSFTGSPYEQY

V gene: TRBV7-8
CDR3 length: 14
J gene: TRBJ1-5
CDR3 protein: ASSLAATGGNQPQH

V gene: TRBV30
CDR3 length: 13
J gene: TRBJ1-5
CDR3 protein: AWSAGRGSNQPQH

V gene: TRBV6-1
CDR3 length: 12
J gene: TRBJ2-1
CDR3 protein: ASSSDRVSNEQF

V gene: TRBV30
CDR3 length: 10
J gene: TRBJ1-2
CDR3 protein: AWSGGPYGYT

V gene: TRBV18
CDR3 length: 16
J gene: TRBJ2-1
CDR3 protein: ASSPKTSAGVSGNEQF

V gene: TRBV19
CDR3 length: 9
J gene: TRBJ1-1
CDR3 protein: ARIQGPEAF

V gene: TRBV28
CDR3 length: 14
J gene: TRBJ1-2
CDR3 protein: ASSLHGADRGNGYT

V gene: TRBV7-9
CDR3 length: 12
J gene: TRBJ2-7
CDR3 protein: ASSLRQRTYEQY

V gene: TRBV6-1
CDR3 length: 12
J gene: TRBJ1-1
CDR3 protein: ASTFSQGAGTSF

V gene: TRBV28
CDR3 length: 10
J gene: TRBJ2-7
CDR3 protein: ASGTGNYEQY

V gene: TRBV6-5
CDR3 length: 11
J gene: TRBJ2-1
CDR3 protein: ASSRQTSNEQF

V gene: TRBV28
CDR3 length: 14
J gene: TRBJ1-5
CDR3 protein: ASSFPLTGGSQPQH

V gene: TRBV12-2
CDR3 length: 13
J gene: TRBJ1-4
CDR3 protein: ASRQIPRGCEKLF

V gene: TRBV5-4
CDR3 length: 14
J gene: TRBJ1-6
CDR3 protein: ASSSRAGQGNSPLH

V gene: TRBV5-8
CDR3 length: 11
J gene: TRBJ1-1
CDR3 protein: ASSFGWKAEAF

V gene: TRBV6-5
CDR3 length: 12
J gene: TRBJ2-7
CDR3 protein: ASSYSGTSYEQY

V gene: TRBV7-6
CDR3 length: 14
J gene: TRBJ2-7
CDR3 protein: ASSPQVGTGSYEQY